The rows below give T cell receptor beta chains drawn from one sample of a study of shared clonotypes between healthy human individuals. Method: immunoSEQ multiplex PCR; TCRdb's copy keeps in-frame clones and lacks some. The table shows more than 2 million clones, with approximately 94% occurring only once. Material: naive CD8+ T cells sorted from blood. These receptors were collected from a man between 18 and 29 years old in good health. CDR3s include the opening cysteine and the closing phenylalanine or tryptophan. A D gene is named only where the DNA matches it firmly. Size tells how often a clone was seen (once, few, many) or the class of an expanded clone, and some rows leave it out.

J	D	size	V	DNA	CDR3
TRBJ2-7	NA	NA	TRBV6-1	TGTGCCAGCACCAAGGACCTTTCCTACGAGCAGTACTTC	CASTKDLSYEQYF
TRBJ2-7	NA	NA	TRBV6-5	TGTGCCAGCAGTTATGGTTATCGGGCCTACGAGCAGTACTTC	CASSYGYRAYEQYF
TRBJ2-1	TRBD2	NA	TRBV27	TGTGCCAGCAGTTTATCCGGGACTAGCGTCCACAATGAGCAGTTCTTC	CASSLSGTSVHNEQFF
TRBJ1-5	NA	NA	TRBV5-6	TGTGCCAGCAGCTCCTCCCCAAATCAGCCCCAGCATTTT	CASSSSPNQPQHF
TRBJ2-2	NA	NA	TRBV27	TGTGCCAGCAGTCACCCGAACACCGGGGAGCTGTTTTTT	CASSHPNTGELFF
TRBJ2-3	TRBD2	once	TRBV10-1	TGCGCCAGCAGGTGGACTAGCGGGAGAGGGACAGATACGCAGTATTTT	CASRWTSGRGTDTQYF
TRBJ2-2	TRBD2	NA	TRBV4-1	TGCGCCAGCAGCCTAAGCGGGAACCCGAACACCGGGGAGCTGTTTTTT	CASSLSGNPNTGELFF
TRBJ1-5	NA	NA	TRBV1	TGCACCAGCAGCCGTCGGGATCAGCCCCAGCATTTT	CTSSRRDQPQHF
TRBJ1-1	NA	few	TRBV28	TGTGCCAGCAGTTTCCGGACGGACACTGAAGCTTTCTTT	CASSFRTDTEAFF
TRBJ2-1	NA	NA	TRBV5-8	TGTGCCAGCAGCCTTAAGGACGCCAACAATGAGCAGTTCTTC	CASSLKDANNEQFF
TRBJ2-2	NA	NA	TRBV4-1	TGCGCCAGCAGCCGAGCTAACACCGGGGAGCTGTTTTTT	CASSRANTGELFF
TRBJ2-2	NA	few	TRBV10-1	TGCGCCAGCAGTGAGTCGACTGCCCGAGAGCTGTTTTTT	CASSESTARELFF
TRBJ2-3	NA	once	TRBV19	TGTGCCAGTGTGGCCCCGGGGGGACAAAACACAGATACGCAGTATTTT	CASVAPGGQNTDTQYF
TRBJ2-3	NA	NA	TRBV11-2	TGTGCCAGCAGCTTAGGGTCCGGGCTTGGGTATTTT	CASSLGSGLGYF
TRBJ2-6	NA	NA	TRBV7-9	TGTGCCAGCAGCCCTGGCAGGGTCGCTGGGGCCAACGTCCTGACTTTC	CASSPGRVAGANVLTF
TRBJ1-2	TRBD1	NA	TRBV28	TGTGCCAGCAGTTTGGACAGGGGGGGTAACTATGGCTACACCTTC	CASSLDRGGNYGYTF
TRBJ2-7	NA	once	TRBV6-1	TGTGCCAGCAGTGGTGGCTACGAGCAGTACTTC	CASSGGYEQYF
TRBJ2-3	TRBD1	NA	TRBV6-1	TGTGCCAGCAGTGGACAGGGGGTGGCTACACGTTCCCCGGAAACAGATACGCAGTATTTT	CASSGQGVATRSPETDTQYF
TRBJ1-1	NA	NA	TRBV6-1	TGTGCCAGCAGTGAAGGAGAAGCTTTCTTT	CASSEGEAFF
TRBJ2-2	NA	NA	TRBV5-1	TGCGCCAGCAGCTTGGTCTGGGAAAACACCGGGGAGCTGTTTTTT	CASSLVWENTGELFF
TRBJ2-2	TRBD2	NA	TRBV13	TGTGCCAGCAGCCCCAGGGACTACCCGAACACCGGGGAGCTGTTTTTT	CASSPRDYPNTGELFF
TRBJ1-1	NA	NA	TRBV6-5	TGTGCCACCGTCCCCGGGGGGGTTAGGAACACTGAAGCTTTCTTT	CATVPGGVRNTEAFF
TRBJ1-4	NA	NA	TRBV15	TGTGCCACCAGAATGGGGGTCCTCGGTGAAAAACTGTTTTTT	CATRMGVLGEKLFF
TRBJ2-3	TRBD2	NA	TRBV4-3	TGCGCCAGCACCCCCCGGGCGGGAGAGTTCCCAGATACGCAGTATTTT	CASTPRAGEFPDTQYF
TRBJ2-5	NA	NA	TRBV6-1	TGTGCCAGCAGCCAGGGAGTTCGGCAAGAGACCCAGTACTTC	CASSQGVRQETQYF
TRBJ2-1	TRBD2	NA	TRBV27	TGTGCCAGCAGTTTGCTAGCGGGGGGCTCCTACAATGAGCAGTTCTTC	CASSLLAGGSYNEQFF
TRBJ2-2	TRBD2	once	TRBV6-1	TGTGCCAGCAGTGATGACGGGACTAGCGGGCCCTACACCGGGGAGCTGTTTTTT	CASSDDGTSGPYTGELFF
TRBJ1-4	TRBD1	NA	TRBV19	TGTGCCAGTAGTAGGTACGAGGACAGGGGTGAAAAACTGTTTTTT	CASSRYEDRGEKLFF
TRBJ1-6	NA	NA	TRBV11-3	TGTGCCAGCAGCTTAGCGTCCAGTTCACCCCTCCACTTT	CASSLASSSPLHF
TRBJ1-5	TRBD1	once	TRBV4-1	TGCGCCAGCAGCCTGACAGGGGGGGGACAGCCCCAGCATTTT	CASSLTGGGQPQHF
TRBJ1-1	TRBD1	NA	TRBV9	TGTGCCAGCAGCGTGGGACAGGGGGGAGATGGAGCTTTCTTT	CASSVGQGGDGAFF
TRBJ1-5	TRBD1	NA	TRBV5-6	TGTGCCAGCAGCCGACAGGGCGGAGATCAGCCCCAGCATTTT	CASSRQGGDQPQHF
TRBJ2-2	NA	NA	TRBV4-3	TGCGCCAGCAGCCAAGGAGGAGAAGGGACCGGGGAGCTGTTTTTT	CASSQGGEGTGELFF
TRBJ2-7	NA	NA	TRBV11-2	TGTGCCAGCAGCTTAGAGGTGGGGGCCGCCTACGAGCAGTACTTC	CASSLEVGAAYEQYF
TRBJ2-2	NA	NA	TRBV28	TGTGCCAGCAGTTTAAGTATCGGGGAGCTGTTTTTT	CASSLSIGELFF
TRBJ2-7	TRBD1	NA	TRBV19	TGTGCCAGTAGCTTCGGGACAGGGAGCTACGAGCAGTACTTC	CASSFGTGSYEQYF
TRBJ2-7	TRBD2	NA	TRBV9	TGTGCCAGCAGCGTAGTTGCGGGAGGGCCCGGAGAGCAGTACTTC	CASSVVAGGPGEQYF
TRBJ2-7	NA	NA	TRBV27	TGTGCCAGCAGTCCGCGTGACAGCGCCTACGAGCAGTACTTC	CASSPRDSAYEQYF
TRBJ1-1	NA	NA	TRBV11-3	TGTGCCAGCAGCGATAGCCGGGACCGGAACACTGAAGCTTTCTTT	CASSDSRDRNTEAFF
TRBJ1-6	NA	NA	TRBV11-3	TGTGCCAGCAGCTTCGGGGGGGATAATTCACCCCTCCACTTT	CASSFGGDNSPLHF
TRBJ2-5	NA	NA	TRBV27	TGTGCCAGCAGTTTATTGGGGGGGCCTCAAGAGACCCAGTACTTC	CASSLLGGPQETQYF
TRBJ2-2	TRBD2	NA	TRBV7-8	TGTGCCAGCAGCTTAATTCTGGGACTAGCGAACACCGGGGAGCTGTTTTTT	CASSLILGLANTGELFF
TRBJ2-2	TRBD2	once	TRBV11-2	TGTGCCATCTCGCGGGAGGCGGGGTCGAACACCGGGGAGCTGTTTTTT	CAISREAGSNTGELFF
TRBJ2-7	NA	NA	TRBV12-5	TGTGCTAGTGGTTTGGTACTCGGCGGGACCCTCTCCTACGAGCAGTACTTC	CASGLVLGGTLSYEQYF
TRBJ1-5	NA	NA	TRBV27	TGTGCCAGCAGTTTATCTGGGGTCTATCAGCCCCAGCATTTT	CASSLSGVYQPQHF
TRBJ1-1	TRBD1	NA	TRBV27	TGTGCCAGCAGTTCTGCAGGGGGCACTGAAGCTTTCTTT	CASSSAGGTEAFF
TRBJ2-7	TRBD2	NA	TRBV5-6	TGTGCCAGCACAGGACTAGCGGGAGTCTACGAGCAGTACTTC	CASTGLAGVYEQYF
TRBJ1-4	TRBD1	NA	TRBV7-2	TGTGCCAGCAGCCCGAGGACAGGGGGCGACGAAAAACTGTTTTTT	CASSPRTGGDEKLFF
TRBJ1-2	TRBD1	NA	TRBV6-1	TGTGCCAGCAGTGAACCCTTGGACAGGCCGAACTATGGCTACACCTTC	CASSEPLDRPNYGYTF
TRBJ2-3	TRBD2	NA	TRBV4-3	TGCGCCAGCAGCCAAGATGGGGAGGGCGGGAACACAGATACGCAGTATTTT	CASSQDGEGGNTDTQYF
TRBJ2-3	NA	once	TRBV6-5	TGTGCCAGCAGACCCGTCGGGACAAGCACAGATACGCAGTATTTT	CASRPVGTSTDTQYF
TRBJ2-7	NA	NA	TRBV5-1	TGCGCCAGCAGCCCCCAACCGGACAGCTCCAACTACGAGCAGTACTTC	CASSPQPDSSNYEQYF
TRBJ2-1	TRBD2	NA	TRBV29-1	TGCAGCGTTGGGACTAGCGGATACAATGAGCAGTTCTTC	CSVGTSGYNEQFF
TRBJ1-2	TRBD1	NA	TRBV10-1	TGCGCCAGCCACGGAGGGGGCCATACTAACTATGGCTACACCTTC	CASHGGGHTNYGYTF
TRBJ1-1	NA	NA	TRBV30	TGTGCCTGGAGTGTACCCCCCCCAGGACCCACTGAAGCTTTCTTT	CAWSVPPPGPTEAFF
TRBJ2-2	TRBD2	NA	TRBV27	TGTGCCAGCGGGGAGCGGGGGCCCTACACCGGGGAGCTGTTTTTT	CASGERGPYTGELFF
TRBJ2-3	NA	once	TRBV4-1	TGCGCCAGCAGCCAAGATCCCCCCGGGACTAGCACAGATACGCAGTATTTT	CASSQDPPGTSTDTQYF
TRBJ2-3	TRBD2	NA	TRBV7-9	TGTGCCAGCAGCTTAGAAAGCGGGGAAAATACGCAGTATTTT	CASSLESGENTQYF
TRBJ1-2	NA	NA	TRBV6-1	TGTGCCAGCAGTGAAGCCTCAGGACCGACGTATGGCTACACCTTC	CASSEASGPTYGYTF